This is a list of T cell receptor beta chains from one sample in a study of Tregs in tolerant kidney transplant recipients. The assay was immunoSEQ multiplex PCR, and TCRdb's table has in-frame clones only and misses some. The repertoire has 110,000 or so clones, roughly 92% of them found once; the top ten carry more than 0.5%. The sequenced material came from CD4+ T cells from blood. Receptors originate from a human donor in good health. Each CDR3 is given with its conserved first and last residue. D genes are given only for firm matches. Some rows have no size entry. The others give once, few or many, or a class for an expanded clone.

clone size: NA; V gene: TRBV18; D gene: NA; J gene: TRBJ1-4; CDR3 protein: CASSPASNEKLFF; CDR3 DNA: TGTGCCAGCTCACCAGCCAGTAATGAAAAACTGTTTTTT
clone size: NA; V gene: TRBV9; D gene: NA; J gene: TRBJ1-1; CDR3 protein: CASSATEMNTEAFF; CDR3 DNA: TGTGCCAGCAGCGCGACAGAGATGAACACTGAAGCTTTCTTT
clone size: NA; V gene: TRBV19; D gene: NA; J gene: TRBJ2-1; CDR3 protein: CASRLRDKQYNEQFF; CDR3 DNA: TGTGCCAGTAGGCTCCGGGACAAACAGTACAATGAGCAGTTCTTC
clone size: NA; V gene: TRBV5-4; D gene: TRBD2; J gene: TRBJ2-5; CDR3 protein: CASSRTGLAEETQYF; CDR3 DNA: TGTGCCAGCAGCCGCACTGGACTAGCGGAAGAGACCCAGTACTTC
clone size: NA; V gene: TRBV5-8; D gene: TRBD1; J gene: TRBJ2-1; CDR3 protein: CASTGRTGYYNEQFF; CDR3 DNA: TGTGCCAGCACGGGGCGGACAGGATATTACAATGAGCAGTTCTTC
clone size: once; V gene: TRBV7-7; D gene: TRBD1; J gene: TRBJ1-3; CDR3 protein: CASSLDRAATIYF; CDR3 DNA: TGTGCCAGCAGCCTGGACAGGGCCGCCACCATATATTTT
clone size: NA; V gene: TRBV19; D gene: NA; J gene: TRBJ1-1; CDR3 protein: CASSQGTSAFF; CDR3 DNA: TGTGCCAGTAGCCAGGGTACGTCGGCTTTCTTT
clone size: NA; V gene: TRBV14; D gene: NA; J gene: TRBJ1-3; CDR3 protein: CASSTPRDIGSGNTIYF; CDR3 DNA: TGTGCCAGCAGCACCCCTAGGGACATCGGCTCTGGAAACACCATATATTTT
clone size: NA; V gene: TRBV6-1; D gene: TRBD1; J gene: TRBJ2-1; CDR3 protein: CASLRDRSYNEQFF; CDR3 DNA: TGTGCCAGCTTGAGGGACAGATCATACAATGAGCAGTTCTTC
clone size: few; V gene: TRBV14; D gene: TRBD1; J gene: TRBJ2-7; CDR3 protein: CASSPIGTGRPPYEQYF; CDR3 DNA: TGTGCCAGCAGCCCGATAGGGACAGGGAGACCTCCATACGAGCAGTACTTC